The sequence of this T cell receptor beta chain was determined in a study of CD8+CD57+ T cells in acquired aplastic anemia. Study overall: Sorted cells (CD4+ and CD8+) yielded DNA amounts that averaged approximately 3 ug. Read counts for CD4+ cells (from healthy donors) averaged approximately 11 million. Study-level findings and limits: Both patients and controls carried the same twenty-nine CD8+ CDR3 sequences.

Both TCR beta VDJ combination and CDR3 sequence profiling were carried out. Genomic DNA was the template for this profiling. Using its own MiXCR run on the reads, TCRdb lists one record per CDR3 protein. Counted here are some 130,000 distinct CDR3 sequences, over 45% occurring once; the ten biggest clones make up about 2.5%. This clonotype showed up many times. The antigen is undetermined. Germline values: CDR1 SGHAT, CDR2 FQNNGV. The CDR3 runs 13 residues. V dropped 5 bases and J dropped 7 bases, with 14 bases sitting between them. This sequence originates from a human donor in good health, serving as a control. The sequencing input was sorted CD4+, CD8+, or CD8+CD57+ T cells (not recorded which) from PBMCs. The J gene is TRBJ1-2, the V gene TRBV11-2; D is ambiguous. For the CDR3, the DNA is TGTGCCAGCAGCCCCACGCTACTGAGTGGCTACACCTTC. Amino acids: CASSPTLLSGYTF.